These 27 T cell receptor beta chains came from one sample sequenced in a study of blood T cell repertoires in COVID-19. Here immunoSEQ multiplex PCR was the method, and the copy in TCRdb shows in-frame clones only, minus some. This sample has just over 650,000 clones; 85% to 90% occur once, and the top ten carry about 0.26%. Sequenced: peripheral blood. All receptors derive from a woman aged 18-35 years with acute or convalescent COVID-19.

The chain carries TRBV6-5 and TRBJ1-1; possible D gene TRBD1, 5 bases. The CDR3 has 15 residues. Germline CDR1 and CDR2: MNHEY and SVGAGI. V dropped 5 bases and J dropped 0 bases, with 13 bases sitting between them. The CDR3 nucleotides read TGTGCCAGCAGTCGCCCCGGGGGTCTGAACACTGAAGCTTTCTTT. Its translation is CASSRPGGLNTEAFF.

This clone occurred once. The chain carries TRBV6-5 and TRBJ2-7, with D tentatively TRBD2 (7 bases). CDR1 and CDR2 (germline): MNHEY, SVGAGI. V lost 1 base and J 3 bases, leaving 13 bases between the germline ends. This CDR3 spans 15 amino acids. Here the CDR3 DNA reads TGTGCCAGCAGTTACTTGGGGGGGCCGGACTACGAGCAGTACTTC. This encodes CASSYLGGPDYEQYF.

The chain is built from TRBV7-8 and TRBJ2-3, with TRBD2 matching 7 bases. Germline V gene lookup returns CDR1 SGHVS and CDR2 FQNEAQ. The CDR3 has 17 amino acids. The V and J ends lost 6 bases and 0 bases, in that order; junction bases with no gene match: 12. The chain's CDR3 is CASSRYRDYLSTDTQYF. CDR3 sequence (DNA): TGTGCCAGCAGTCGATACCGGGACTACCTCAGCACAGATACGCAGTATTTT.

This rearrangement joins TRBV30 to TRBJ2-1, with TRBD1 matching 9 bases. CDR3 size: 16 residues. In germline, CDR1 is GTSNPN, CDR2 SVGIG (reference sequence). The V and J ends lost 2 bases and 5 bases, in that order; junction bases with no gene match: 10. The CDR3 here is CAWSLPWDRANNEQFF. The CDR3 coding sequence is TGTGCCTGGAGTCTCCCCTGGGACAGGGCAAACAATGAGCAGTTCTTC.

The chain employs TRBV7-2 and TRBJ2-3; D uncertain. V shed 1 base and J shed 2 bases, with 10 bases lying between them. Germline CDR1 reads SGHTA; CDR2 reads FQGNSA. The CDR3 sequence is 15 residues long. CDR3 sequence reads: CASSLDATDTDTQYF. CDR3 coding DNA: TGTGCCAGCAGCTTAGACGCTACTGACACAGATACGCAGTATTTT. The full variable domain, completed using reference TRBV7-2 and TRBJ2-3, is GAGVSQSPSNKVTEKGKDVELRCDPISGHTALYWYRQSLGQGLEFLIYFQGNSAPDKSGLPSDRFSAERTGGSVSTLTIQRTQQEDSAVYLCASSLDATDTDTQYFGPGTRLTVL.

V gene TRBV30 combines with J gene TRBJ2-5; TRBD2 matches 7 bases. This CDR3 comprises 13 residues. Germline V gene data show CDR1 as GTSNPN and CDR2 as SVGIG (reference sequence). V lost 1 base to trimming and J lost 4 bases; unmatched junction nucleotides: 3. CDR3 amino acids: CAWSGGEGETQYF. The CDR3 bases are TGTGCCTGGAGTGGTGGGGAGGGAGAGACCCAGTACTTC.

The V gene is TRBV7-9, the J gene TRBJ1-6; D is possibly TRBD1 (6 bases). The V end was cut by 5 bases, the J end by 0 bases, with 17 bases between. The CDR3 runs to 18 residues. Per the germline V gene, CDR1 is SEHNR and CDR2 is FQNEAQ (reference sequence). CDR3 loop: CASSPRTGPSSYNSPLHF. CDR3 DNA sequence: TGTGCCAGCAGCCCTAGAACAGGGCCGAGCTCCTATAATTCACCCCTCCACTTT.

The chain couples TRBV6-2 or TRBV6-3 to TRBJ2-5; 7 bases fit TRBD2. The germline CDR1 and CDR2 sequences are MNHEY and SVGEGT. The V gene end was trimmed by 10 bases and the J gene end by 2 bases; junction bases not matched to a gene: 10. This CDR3 is 14 amino acids long. CDR3 sequence: CATRPGLLQETQYF. The CDR3 coding sequence is TGTGCCACCCGCCCGGGACTACTTCAAGAGACCCAGTACTTC.

The V gene is TRBV9, the J gene TRBJ1-1; D is ambiguous. Germline CDR1 reads SGDLS; CDR2 reads YYNGEE. CDR3 length equals 15 residues. V lost 3 bases and J 1 base, leaving 13 bases between the germline ends. The CDR3 reads CASSALGGKNTEAFF. DNA of the CDR3: TGTGCCAGCAGCGCCCTTGGAGGGAAGAACACTGAAGCTTTCTTT. The variable domain in full, with the rest retrieved from reference TRBV9 and TRBJ1-1, is DSGVTQTPKHLITATGQRVTLRCSPRSGDLSVYWYQQSLDQGLQFLIQYYNGEERAKGNILERFSAQQFPDLHSELNLSSLELGDSALYFCASSALGGKNTEAFFGQGTRLTVV.

This chain connects TRBV7-6 to TRBJ1-3; 7 bases are a match to TRBD1. Germline assignment: CDR1 SGHVS and CDR2 FNYEAQ. The CDR3 has 15 amino acids. The J segment lost 4 bases and the V segment lost 4 bases, leaving 7 bases of the junction unmatched. CDR3 amino acids: CASSSWTGSGNTIYF. As DNA, the CDR3 is TGTGCCAGCAGCTCCTGGACAGGCTCCGGAAACACCATATATTTT.

The sample holds one count of this clone. The CDR3 bases are TGTGCCAGCAGCTCGGGACAGGGTGGCCATGAGCAGTTCTTC. Amino acids: CASSSGQGGHEQFF. V gene TRBV7-9 combines with J gene TRBJ2-1, with 9 positions matching TRBD1. This CDR3 is 14 amino acids long. Germline lookup yields CDR1 SEHNR and CDR2 FQNEAQ (reference sequence). Trimming at V came to 4 bases and at J to 8 bases, leaving 6 bases not matched to a gene.

The rearrangement uses TRBV4-1 and TRBJ1-2, with 9 bases matching TRBD1. V lost 4 bases and J lost 6; bases outside the gene matches: 6. Germline assignment: CDR1 MGHRA and CDR2 YSYEKL. The CDR3 extends over 14 amino acids. The DNA of the CDR3 is TGCGCCAGCAGCCGGACAGGGGTTTTTGATGGCTACACCTTC. Translation: CASSRTGVFDGYTF.

The chain uses TRBV2 and TRBJ1-1; D is possibly TRBD1 (5 bases). This CDR3 spans 14 amino acids. Germline V CDR1 and CDR2: SNHLY, FYNNEI. Trimming pared 6 bases from V and 3 bases from J, leaving 14 bases between. CDR3 amino acids: CASRGRGGDTEAFF. The CDR3 DNA sequence: TGTGCCAGCAGGGGGAGGGGAGGCGACACTGAAGCTTTCTTT. The full variable domain, rest sourced from reference TRBV2 and TRBJ1-1, is EPEVTQTPSHQVTQMGQEVILRCVPISNHLYFYWYRQILGQKVEFLVSFYNNEISEKSEIFDDQFSVERPDGSNFTLKIRSTKLEDSAMYFCASRGRGGDTEAFFGQGTRLTVV.

This chain uses TRBV3-1 (or the pseudogene TRBV3-2) with TRBJ1-2, with D maybe TRBD1 (6 bases). Germline V gene sequence: CDR1 LGHDT, CDR2 YNNKEL (reference sequence). CDR3 length equals 16 residues. Trimming removed 4 bases at V and 3 bases at J, with 18 bases between. CDR3 nucleotides: TGTGCCAGCAGCCTCACCTGGGGGGGGCTCGACTATGGCTACACCTTC. Residues: CASSLTWGGLDYGYTF.

V is TRBV29-1 and J is TRBJ1-1; D is unclear. The ends were cut back, 4 bases at V and 9 bases at J, with 18 bases in the middle. Germline values: CDR1 SQVTM, CDR2 ANQGSEA. This CDR3 is built from 13 residues. The CDR3 loop reads CSVVQETVQKAFF. DNA of the CDR3: TGCAGCGTTGTTCAGGAAACCGTCCAAAAAGCTTTCTTT.

The chain links TRBV29-1 to TRBJ1-2; TRBD1 might be the D (6 bases). Germline V gene data show CDR1 as SQVTM and CDR2 as ANQGSEA. V was trimmed by 4 bases and J by 3 bases, leaving 12 bases between them. The CDR3 length is 13 residues. For the CDR3, the DNA is TGCAGCGTTGGTCAGGGGCCCGACTATGGCTACACCTTC. Translating it yields CSVGQGPDYGYTF. The variable domain in full, with the rest retrieved from reference TRBV29-1 and TRBJ1-2, is SAVISQKPSRDICQRGTSLTIQCQVDSQVTMMFWYRQQPGQSLTLIATANQGSEATYESGFVIDKFPISRPNLTFSTLTVSNMSPEDSSIYLCSVGQGPDYGYTFGSGTRLTVV.

V and J are TRBV7-9 and TRBJ1-1; possibly TRBD1 for D (6 bases). In germline, CDR1 is SEHNR, CDR2 FQNEAQ (reference sequence). The CDR3 covers 15 residues. V was shortened by 5 bases and J by 4 bases, with 17 bases between the two germline ends. The CDR3 loop is CASSPRGGQGTEAFF. Here the CDR3 DNA reads TGTGCCAGCAGCCCTAGGGGGGGGCAGGGCACTGAAGCTTTCTTT.

The table lists this clone with a count of one. The chain links TRBV6-5 to TRBJ1-1, with 7 positions matching TRBD1. Germline V gene data show CDR1 as MNHEY and CDR2 as SVGAGI. The CDR3 runs to 16 residues. After removal of 0 bases from V and 0 bases from J, the junction contained 4 bases not matched to a gene. The CDR3 protein is CASSYSGQLMNTEAFF. DNA of the CDR3: TGTGCCAGCAGTTACTCGGGACAGCTTATGAACACTGAAGCTTTCTTT.

The CDR3 DNA reads TGTGCCAGCAGTGGGCCACCTAGCGGCGAGCAGTACTTC. Amino acids: CASSGPPSGEQYF. The chain links TRBV27 to TRBJ2-7; 7 bases fit TRBD2. Trimming took 5 bases from V and 6 from J; bases not matched to a gene: 7. CDR3 size: 13 residues. Germline CDR1 reads MNHEY; CDR2 reads SMNVEV (reference sequence).

This chain links TRBV2 with TRBJ1-5, with 9 bases that match TRBD1. After removal of 3 bases from V and 5 bases from J, the junction contained 2 bases not matched to a gene. CDR1 and CDR2 (germline): SNHLY, FYNNEI. The CDR3 has 14 residues. The CDR3 protein is CASSDGTGYQPQHF. Here the CDR3 DNA reads TGTGCCAGCAGTGATGGGACAGGGTATCAGCCCCAGCATTTT.

The chain employs TRBV6-4 and TRBJ2-3; 14 bases are a match to TRBD2. CDR1 is MRHNA and CDR2 is SNTAGT in the germline V gene. The V segment lost 6 bases and the J segment 5 bases; nucleotides outside the gene matches: 4. This CDR3 contains 15 residues. The CDR3: CASSPGTSGGDTQYF. Here the CDR3 DNA reads TGTGCCAGCAGCCCCGGGACTAGCGGGGGAGATACGCAGTATTTT.

V gene TRBV6-1 combines with J gene TRBJ1-2; 8 positions agree with TRBD1. The CDR3 is 15 amino acids. Germline loops: CDR1 MNHNS, CDR2 SASEGT. Unmatched junction bases numbered 3, after V lost 3 bases and J lost 0 bases. This CDR3 reads CASSDTGGANYGYTF. CDR3 nucleotides: TGTGCCAGCAGTGATACAGGGGGAGCTAACTATGGCTACACCTTC.

The J gene is TRBJ2-4, the V gene TRBV2; weak D call: TRBD1 (6 bases). V lost 1 base, J lost 1 base, and 8 bases lay in between. CDR1 SNHLY and CDR2 FYNNEI come from the germline V gene. The CDR3 contains 15 residues. CDR3 sequence: CASSEVGAAKNIQYF. For the CDR3, the DNA is TGTGCCAGCAGTGAAGTGGGGGCCGCCAAAAACATTCAGTACTTC.

The rearrangement joins TRBV5-1 to TRBJ2-7; tentative D call: TRBD1 (5 bases). This CDR3 is 14 amino acids long. Germline V gene data show CDR1 as SGHRS and CDR2 as YFSETQ. Deletions cut 0 bases from V and 6 bases from J, with 13 bases between. In nucleotides, the CDR3 is TGCGCCAGCAGCTTGGGGGCAGGGCCGGTCGAGCAGTACTTC. Protein: CASSLGAGPVEQYF.

The V call is TRBV6-1, the J call TRBJ1-3; the D gene is possibly TRBD1 (6 bases). Between the trimmed V and J ends, which lost 3 bases and 4 bases, there was a span of 10 bases. The CDR3 runs to 14 residues. CDR1 is MNHNS and CDR2 is SASEGT in the germline V gene. CDR3 in amino acids: CASSDRQEGNTIYF. DNA of the CDR3: TGTGCCAGCAGTGATCGACAGGAAGGAAACACCATATATTTT.

This clone was recorded only once. The V and J genes are TRBV30 and TRBJ1-1; D gene uncertain. Trimming cost V 3 bases and J 0 bases, with 14 bases left between them. The germline V gene has CDR1 GTSNPN and CDR2 SVGIG (reference sequence). There are 15 residues in the CDR3. CDR3 coding DNA: TGTGCCTGGAGCCGGCGGGATCGGGTGAACACTGAAGCTTTCTTT. Protein: CAWSRRDRVNTEAFF.

This clone was seen only a few times. This chain uses TRBV4-1 with TRBJ2-2; D may be TRBD1 (6 bases). The CDR3 loop spans 16 amino acids. Germline V lookup: CDR1 MGHRA, CDR2 YSYEKL. Trimming took off 4 bases at V and 1 base at J, with 13 bases between the two ends. The CDR3 DNA reads as TGCGCCAGCAGCCCCCTTGGACAGAAGAACACCGGGGAGCTGTTTTTT. This translates into CASSPLGQKNTGELFF.